This T cell receptor (beta chain) comes out of a study of T cell responses to AZD1222 COVID-19 vaccine. Study details: Analysis merged second doses at about 4 or about 12 weeks. Whole-study results and caveats: Compared with day 0, the breadth and depth of the Spike-specific TCR repertoire rose significantly after two doses of AZD1222. In a largely white British group with more females than males, clonal diversity was possibly underestimated. Distributed over spike, vaccine-associated CD4 TCRs predominated at 160-218 and 743-854.

V shed 5 bases and J 2 bases; nucleotides not matched to a gene: 8. The CDR3 is made up of 15 amino acids. Germline V lookup: CDR1 MNHEY, CDR2 SVGAGI. Points on this clone: No antigen is known for it.

The protocol was immunoSEQ multiplex PCR, while the TCRdb copy is restricted to in-frame clones and leaves out a portion. The data contain 120,000 to 150,000 clones, about 93% of them singletons. This chain connects TRBV6-5 to TRBJ2-7, with 8 bases matching TRBD1. Specimen: peripheral blood, collected on day 0 of AZD1222 vaccination. The source is an adult in good health. The CDR3 bases are TGTGCCAGCAGTCCGTCCGGGACAGGCGCCTACGAGCAGTACTTC. Its protein product is CASSPSGTGAYEQYF.